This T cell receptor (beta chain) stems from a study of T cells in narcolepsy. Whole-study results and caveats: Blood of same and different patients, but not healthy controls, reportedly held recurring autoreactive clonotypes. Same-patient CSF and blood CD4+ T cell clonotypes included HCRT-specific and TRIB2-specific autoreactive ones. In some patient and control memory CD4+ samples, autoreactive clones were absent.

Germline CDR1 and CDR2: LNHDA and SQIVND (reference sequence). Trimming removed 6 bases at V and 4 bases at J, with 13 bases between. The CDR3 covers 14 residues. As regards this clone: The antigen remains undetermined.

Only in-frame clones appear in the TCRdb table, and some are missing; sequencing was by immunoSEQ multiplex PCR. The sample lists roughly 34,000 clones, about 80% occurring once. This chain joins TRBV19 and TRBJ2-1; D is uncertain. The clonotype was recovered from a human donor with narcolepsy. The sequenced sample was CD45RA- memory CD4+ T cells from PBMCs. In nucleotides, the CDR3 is TGTGCCAGTAGAGACGTTATAACGTACAATGAGCAGTTCTTC. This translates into CASRDVITYNEQFF. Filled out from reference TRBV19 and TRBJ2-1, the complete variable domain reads DGGITQSPKYLFRKEGQNVTLSCEQNLNHDAMYWYRQDPGQGLRLIYYSQIVNDFQKGDIAEGYSVSREKKESFPLTVTSAQKNPTAFYLCASRDVITYNEQFFGPGTRLTVL.